A selection of T cell receptor beta chains follows, all from one sample in a study of blood T cells in healthy people across ages. MiXCR, applied by TCRdb to the 5' RACE reads, yields one record per CDR3 protein. This repertoire shows hundreds of thousands of distinct CDR3 sequences, less than 40% found once; its top ten account for 15%. Sequencing input: blood. The receptors come from a woman aged 80 or over in good health. Each CDR3 is given with its conserved first and last residue. D genes are given only for firm matches. Clone size is stated in some rows and not others, as once, few, many or a class when expanded.

size: many; V: TRBV5-1; D: -; J: TRBJ2-1; CDR3: CASSHTVTGEQFF; DNA: TGCGCCAGCAGCCATACGGTCACGGGTGAGCAGTTCTTC
size: many; V: TRBV5-1; D: -; J: TRBJ2-3; CDR3: CASSFRPSAGRTDTQYF; DNA: TGCGCCAGCAGCTTCCGTCCCTCAGCGGGCCGCACAGATACGCAGTATTTT
size: many; V: TRBV3-1; D: -; J: TRBJ1-4; CDR3: CASSPRRNEKLFF; DNA: TGTGCCAGCAGCCCCCGTCGAAACGAAAAACTGTTTTTT
size: -; V: TRBV30; D: TRBD1; J: TRBJ1-2; CDR3: CAWASGTGVGGYTF; DNA: TGTGCCTGGGCCTCCGGGACAGGGGTAGGAGGCTACACCTTC
size: few; V: TRBV12-3/TRBV12-4; D: -; J: TRBJ2-2; CDR3: CASSSGFEELFF; DNA: TGTGCCAGCAGTTCAGGGTTCGAGGAGCTGTTTTTT
size: few; V: TRBV4-3; D: TRBD1; J: TRBJ1-1; CDR3: CASSQRWDREYTEAFF; DNA: TGCGCCAGCAGCCAGCGCTGGGACAGGGAGTACACTGAAGCTTTCTTT
size: many; V: TRBV4-1; D: TRBD2; J: TRBJ2-3; CDR3: CASSQDPRGGPADTQYF; DNA: TGCGCCAGCAGCCAAGATCCGCGGGGGGGACCCGCAGATACGCAGTATTTT
size: many; V: TRBV6-5; D: TRBD1; J: TRBJ2-7; CDR3: CASSPLDRGSYEQYF; DNA: TGTGCCAGCAGTCCCTTAGACAGGGGCTCCTACGAGCAGTACTTC
size: many; V: TRBV18; D: -; J: TRBJ2-7; CDR3: CASSLTGTKPSYEQYF; DNA: TGTGCCAGCTCACTTACCGGGACAAAACCTTCCTACGAGCAGTACTTC
size: -; V: TRBV30; D: -; J: TRBJ2-1; CDR3: CAWTLGGRPYNEQFF; DNA: TGTGCCTGGACCCTCGGGGGGCGCCCCTACAATGAGCAGTTCTTC
size: many; V: TRBV20-1; D: TRBD1; J: TRBJ2-3; CDR3: CSATTGTGFDTQYF; DNA: TGCAGTGCTACCACCGGGACAGGGTTTGATACGCAGTATTTT
size: few; V: TRBV20-1; D: -; J: TRBJ1-5; CDR3: CSARDPRGSGYQPQHF; DNA: TGCAGTGCTAGGGACCCCCGCGGGTCGGGTTATCAGCCCCAGCATTTT
size: many; V: TRBV11-2; D: -; J: TRBJ2-6; CDR3: CASSLATSSGANVLTF; DNA: TGTGCCAGCAGTCTGGCTACCAGCTCTGGGGCCAACGTCCTGACTTTC
size: many; V: TRBV5-1; D: TRBD2; J: TRBJ2-3; CDR3: CASSLAGGSTLNTDTQYF; DNA: TGCGCCAGCAGCTTGGCCGGGGGGAGCACGCTGAACACAGATACGCAGTATTTT
size: -; V: TRBV9; D: -; J: TRBJ2-1; CDR3: CASSVRPDNEQFF; DNA: TGTGCCAGCAGCGTACGACCGGACAATGAGCAGTTCTTC